In this sample, the clone carrying this T cell receptor (beta chain) turned up many times. The source material, RNA transcripts, was used to amplify TCR beta CDR3 regions. With the HTBI primer set, the TCR CDR3 went through a first round of RT-PCR. TCRdb reprocessed the multiplex PCR reads with MiXCR, giving one entry per CDR3 protein. Here the sample spans some 180,000 distinct CDR3 sequences, less than 20% being singletons. These patients, aged 18 to 65, had recently diagnosed hyperthyroidism lasting under 2 months. The authors took PBMCs from roughly 10 ml fresh peripheral blood. This entry belongs to a study of T cells in Graves' hyperthyroidism and ophthalmopathy. The CDR3 length is 13 residues. Trimming left V 3 bases short and J 5 bases short, with 10 bases between. Germline-derived CDR1 and CDR2 are SGHAT and FQDESV (reference sequence).

Sequencing used blood. The origin of this receptor is a woman between 50 and 59 years old with Graves' hyperthyroidism. This chain joins TRBV11-1 and TRBJ2-5; D may be TRBD2 (5 bases). The CDR3 nucleotides read TGTGCCAGCAGCTTCGGGGTTAGGGAGACCCAGTACTTC. Amino acid sequence: CASSFGVRETQYF.